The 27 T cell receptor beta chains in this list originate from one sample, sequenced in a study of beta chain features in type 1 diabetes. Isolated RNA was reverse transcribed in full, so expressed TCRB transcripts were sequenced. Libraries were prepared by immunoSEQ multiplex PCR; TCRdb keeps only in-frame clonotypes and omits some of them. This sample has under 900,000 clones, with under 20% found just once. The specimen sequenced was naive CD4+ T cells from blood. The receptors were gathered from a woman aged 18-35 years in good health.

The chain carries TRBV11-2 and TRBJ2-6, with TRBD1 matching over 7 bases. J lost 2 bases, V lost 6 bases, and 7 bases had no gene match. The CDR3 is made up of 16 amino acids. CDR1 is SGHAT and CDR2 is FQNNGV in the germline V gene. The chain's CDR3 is CASRLNRGTGANVLTF. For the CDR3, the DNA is TGTGCCAGCAGGCTAAACAGGGGAACTGGGGCCAACGTCCTGACTTTC.

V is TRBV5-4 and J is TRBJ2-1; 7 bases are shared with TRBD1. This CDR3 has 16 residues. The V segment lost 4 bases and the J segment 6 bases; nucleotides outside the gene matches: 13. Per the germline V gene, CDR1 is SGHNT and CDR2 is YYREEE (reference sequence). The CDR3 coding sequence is TGTGCCAGCAGCCCCGCCCGCAGGGGGTTCGGCAATGAGCAGTTCTTC. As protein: CASSPARRGFGNEQFF.

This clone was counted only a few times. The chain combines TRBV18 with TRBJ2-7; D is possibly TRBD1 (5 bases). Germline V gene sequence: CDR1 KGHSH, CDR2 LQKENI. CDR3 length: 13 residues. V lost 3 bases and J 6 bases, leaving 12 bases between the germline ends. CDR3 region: CASSPEQASEQYF. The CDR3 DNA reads TGTGCCAGCTCACCCGAACAGGCGAGCGAGCAGTACTTC.

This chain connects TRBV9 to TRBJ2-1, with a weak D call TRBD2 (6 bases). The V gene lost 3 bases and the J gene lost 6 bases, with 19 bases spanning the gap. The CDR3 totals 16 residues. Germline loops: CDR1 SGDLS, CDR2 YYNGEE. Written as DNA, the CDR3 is TGTGCCAGCAGCGCGATCGGGACTGGTGTTTCCAATGAGCAGTTCTTC. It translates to CASSAIGTGVSNEQFF.

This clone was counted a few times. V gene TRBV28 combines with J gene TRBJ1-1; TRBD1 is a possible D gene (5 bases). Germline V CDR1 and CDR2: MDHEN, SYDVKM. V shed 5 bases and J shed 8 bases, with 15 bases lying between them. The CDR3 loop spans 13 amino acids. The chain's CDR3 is CASSLTRQPEAFF. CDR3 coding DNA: TGTGCCAGCAGTCTAACCCGACAGCCAGAAGCTTTCTTT. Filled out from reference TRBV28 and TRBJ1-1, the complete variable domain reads DVKVTQSSRYLVKRTGEKVFLECVQDMDHENMFWYRQDPGLGLRLIYFSYDVKMKEKGDIPEGYSVSREKKERFSLILESASTNQTSMYLCASSLTRQPEAFFGQGTRLTVV.

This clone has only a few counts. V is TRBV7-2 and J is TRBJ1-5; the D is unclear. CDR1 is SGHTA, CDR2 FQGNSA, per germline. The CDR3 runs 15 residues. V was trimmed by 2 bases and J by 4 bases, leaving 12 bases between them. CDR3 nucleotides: TGTGCCAGCAGCTTAACCAGCCTCTCTAATCAGCCCCAGCATTTT. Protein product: CASSLTSLSNQPQHF.

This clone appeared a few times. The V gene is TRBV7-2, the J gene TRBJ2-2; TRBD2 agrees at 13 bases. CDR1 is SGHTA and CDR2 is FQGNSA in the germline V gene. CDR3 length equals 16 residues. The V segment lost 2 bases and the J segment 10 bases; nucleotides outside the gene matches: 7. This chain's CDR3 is CASSLFTGLAGVELFF. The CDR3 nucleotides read TGTGCCAGCAGCTTATTTACAGGACTAGCGGGAGTGGAGCTGTTTTTT.

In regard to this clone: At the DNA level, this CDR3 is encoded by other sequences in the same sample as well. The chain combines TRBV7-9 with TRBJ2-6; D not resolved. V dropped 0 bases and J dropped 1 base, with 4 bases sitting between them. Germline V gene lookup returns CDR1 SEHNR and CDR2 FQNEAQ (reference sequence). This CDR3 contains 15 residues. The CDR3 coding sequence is TGTGCCAGCAGCTTAGCGAGGTCTGGGGCCAACGTCCTGACTTTC. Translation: CASSLARSGANVLTF. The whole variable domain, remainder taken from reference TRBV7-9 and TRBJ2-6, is DTGVSQNPRHKITKRGQNVTFRCDPISEHNRLYWYRQTLGQGPEFLTYFQNEAQLEKSRLLSDRFSAERPKGSFSTLEIQRTEQGDSAMYLCASSLARSGANVLTFGAGSRLTVL.

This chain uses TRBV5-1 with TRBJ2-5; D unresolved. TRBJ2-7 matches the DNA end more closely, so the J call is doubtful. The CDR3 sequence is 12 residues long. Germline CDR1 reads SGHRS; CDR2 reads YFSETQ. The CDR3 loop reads CASSLSRDEQYF. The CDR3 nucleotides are TGCGCCAGCAGCTTGTCCCGGGACGAGCAGTACTTC.

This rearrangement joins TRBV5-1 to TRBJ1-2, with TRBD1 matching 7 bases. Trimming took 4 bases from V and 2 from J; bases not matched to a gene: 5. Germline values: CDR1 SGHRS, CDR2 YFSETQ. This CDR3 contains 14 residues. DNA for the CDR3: TGCGCCAGCAGCCCGAGCAGGGGGAACTATGGCTACACCTTC. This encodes CASSPSRGNYGYTF.

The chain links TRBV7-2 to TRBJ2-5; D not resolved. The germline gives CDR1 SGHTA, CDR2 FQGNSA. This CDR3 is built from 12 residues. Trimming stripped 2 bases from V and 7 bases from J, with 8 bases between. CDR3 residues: CASSLSVGTQYF. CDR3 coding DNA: TGTGCCAGCAGCTTATCTGTGGGGACCCAGTACTTC.

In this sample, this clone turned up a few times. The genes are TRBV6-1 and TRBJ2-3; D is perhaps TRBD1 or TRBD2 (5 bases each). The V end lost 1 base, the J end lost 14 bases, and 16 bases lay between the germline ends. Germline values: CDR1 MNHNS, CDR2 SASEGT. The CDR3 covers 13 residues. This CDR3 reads CASSEEMGEGPYF. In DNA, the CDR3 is TGTGCCAGCAGTGAAGAAATGGGAGAGGGACCGTATTTT.

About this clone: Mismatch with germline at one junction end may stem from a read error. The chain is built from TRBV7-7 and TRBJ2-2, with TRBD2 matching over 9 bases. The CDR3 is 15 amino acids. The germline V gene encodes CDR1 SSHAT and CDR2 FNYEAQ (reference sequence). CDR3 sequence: CASSPSGIRTGELFF. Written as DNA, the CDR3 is TGTGCTAGCAGCCCTAGCGGGATCAGAACCGGGGAGCTGTTTTTT.

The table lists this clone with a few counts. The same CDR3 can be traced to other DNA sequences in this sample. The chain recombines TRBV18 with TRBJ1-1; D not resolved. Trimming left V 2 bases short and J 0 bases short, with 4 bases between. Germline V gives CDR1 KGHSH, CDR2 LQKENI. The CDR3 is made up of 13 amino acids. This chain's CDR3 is CASSPDMNTEAFF. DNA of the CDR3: TGTGCCAGCTCACCAGACATGAACACTGAAGCTTTCTTT.

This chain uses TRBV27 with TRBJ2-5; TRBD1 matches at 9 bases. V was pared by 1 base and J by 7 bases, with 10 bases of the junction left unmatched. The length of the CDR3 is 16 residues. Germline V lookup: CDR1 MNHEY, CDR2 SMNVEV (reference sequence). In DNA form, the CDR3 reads TGTGCCAGCAGTTTATGGAAGGGACAGGGCGGTGGGACCCAGTACTTC. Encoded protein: CASSLWKGQGGGTQYF.

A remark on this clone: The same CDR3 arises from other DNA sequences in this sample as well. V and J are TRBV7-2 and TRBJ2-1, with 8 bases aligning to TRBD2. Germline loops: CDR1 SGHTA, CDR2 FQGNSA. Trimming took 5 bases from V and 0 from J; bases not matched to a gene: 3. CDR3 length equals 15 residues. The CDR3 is CASSPTSGSYNEQFF. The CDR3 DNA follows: TGTGCCAGCAGCCCTACTAGCGGCTCCTACAATGAGCAGTTCTTC.

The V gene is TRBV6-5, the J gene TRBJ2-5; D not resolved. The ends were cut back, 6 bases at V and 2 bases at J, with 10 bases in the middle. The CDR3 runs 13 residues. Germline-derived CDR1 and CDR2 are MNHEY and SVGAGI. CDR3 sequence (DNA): TGTGCCAGCAGGAACTGGGCGCAAGAGACCCAGTACTTC. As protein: CASRNWAQETQYF.

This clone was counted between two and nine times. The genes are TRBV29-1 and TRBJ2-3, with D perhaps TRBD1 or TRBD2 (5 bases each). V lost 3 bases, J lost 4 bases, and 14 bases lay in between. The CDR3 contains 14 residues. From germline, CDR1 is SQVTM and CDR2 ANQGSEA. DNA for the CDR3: TGCAGCGTTGAGGGGGAGAGCCTGGCAGATACGCAGTATTTT. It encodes CSVEGESLADTQYF.

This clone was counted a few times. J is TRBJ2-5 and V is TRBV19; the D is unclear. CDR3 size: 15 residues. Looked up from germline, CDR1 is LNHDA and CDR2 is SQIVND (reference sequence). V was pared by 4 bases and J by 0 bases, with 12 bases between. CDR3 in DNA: TGTGCCAGTAGTAGCGGATGGACGTACCAAGAGACCCAGTACTTC. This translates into CASSSGWTYQETQYF.

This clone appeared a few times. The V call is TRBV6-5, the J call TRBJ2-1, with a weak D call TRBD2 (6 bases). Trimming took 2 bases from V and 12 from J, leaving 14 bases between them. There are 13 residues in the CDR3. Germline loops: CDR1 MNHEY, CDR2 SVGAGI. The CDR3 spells CASSYPLEGRQFF. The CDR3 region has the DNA TGTGCCAGCAGTTACCCCCTGGAGGGTAGGCAGTTCTTC.

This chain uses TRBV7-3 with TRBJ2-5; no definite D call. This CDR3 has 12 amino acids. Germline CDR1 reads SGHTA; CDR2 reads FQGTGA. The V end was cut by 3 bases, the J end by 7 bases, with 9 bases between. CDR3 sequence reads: CASSFGGGTQYF. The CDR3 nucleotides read TGTGCCAGCAGCTTTGGTGGTGGGACCCAGTACTTC.

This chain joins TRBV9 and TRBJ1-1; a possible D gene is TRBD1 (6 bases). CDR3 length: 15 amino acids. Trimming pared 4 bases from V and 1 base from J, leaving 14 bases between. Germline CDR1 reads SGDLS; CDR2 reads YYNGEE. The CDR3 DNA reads TGTGCCAGCAGCTCCCTTGCGGGGGCGAACACTGAAGCTTTCTTT. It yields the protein CASSSLAGANTEAFF.

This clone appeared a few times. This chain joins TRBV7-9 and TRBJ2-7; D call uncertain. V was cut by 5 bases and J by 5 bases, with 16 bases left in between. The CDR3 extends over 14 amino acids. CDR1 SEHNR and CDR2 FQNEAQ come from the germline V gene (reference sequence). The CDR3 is CASSTSGLTNEQYF. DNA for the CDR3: TGTGCCAGCAGCACAAGTGGGCTTACCAACGAGCAGTACTTC.

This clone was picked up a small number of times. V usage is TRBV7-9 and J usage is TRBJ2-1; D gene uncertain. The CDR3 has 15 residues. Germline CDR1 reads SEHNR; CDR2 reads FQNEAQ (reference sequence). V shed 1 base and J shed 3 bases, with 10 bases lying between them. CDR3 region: CASSLGRAYYNEQFF. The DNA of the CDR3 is TGTGCCAGCAGCTTAGGCCGAGCTTACTACAATGAGCAGTTCTTC.

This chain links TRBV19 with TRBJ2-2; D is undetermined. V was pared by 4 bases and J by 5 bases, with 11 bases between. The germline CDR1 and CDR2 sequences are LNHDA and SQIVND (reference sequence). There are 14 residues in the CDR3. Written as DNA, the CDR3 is TGTGCCAGTAGTAACGGCGGTGGGACCGGGGAGCTGTTTTTT. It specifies CASSNGGGTGELFF. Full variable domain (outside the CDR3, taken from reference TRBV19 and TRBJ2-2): DGGITQSPKYLFRKEGQNVTLSCEQNLNHDAMYWYRQDPGQGLRLIYYSQIVNDFQKGDIAEGYSVSREKKESFPLTVTSAQKNPTAFYLCASSNGGGTGELFFGEGSRLTVL.

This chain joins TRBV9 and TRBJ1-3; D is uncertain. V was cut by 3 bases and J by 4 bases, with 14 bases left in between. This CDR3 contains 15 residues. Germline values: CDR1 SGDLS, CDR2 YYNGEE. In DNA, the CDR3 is TGTGCCAGCAGCGAGAGTCCCGGTTCCGGAAACACCATATATTTT. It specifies CASSESPGSGNTIYF.

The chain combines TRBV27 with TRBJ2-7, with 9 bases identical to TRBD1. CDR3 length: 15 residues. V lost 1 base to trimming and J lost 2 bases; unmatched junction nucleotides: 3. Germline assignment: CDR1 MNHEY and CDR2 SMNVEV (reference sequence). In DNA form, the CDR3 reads TGTGCCAGCAGTTTATTGGGGGACAGGGCCTACGAGCAGTACTTC. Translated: CASSLLGDRAYEQYF.